This T cell receptor (beta chain) stems from a study of B cell selection in AIRE deficiency. Here immunoSEQ multiplex PCR was the method, and the copy in TCRdb shows in-frame clones only, minus some. The sample lists about 22,000 clones, 80% to 95% occurring once. For this clone: Its target is not known.

From germline, CDR1 is SNHLY and CDR2 FYNNEI. Unmatched junction bases numbered 13, after V lost 7 bases and J lost 1 base. There are 18 residues in the CDR3. Study-wide results and caveats: Shared Treg sequences were biased toward short CDR3s with few non-templated nucleotide insertions. AIRE-deficient Tconv and Treg repertoires matched healthy donors in TCRBV, CDR3 length, diversity. About a third of healthy-shared Treg TCRbeta sequences appeared in patient Tconv cells.

The regulatory T cell sort gate was CD4+CD25hiCD127low/negative. The source is a human donor in good health. The chain couples TRBV2 to TRBJ2-4; 10 bases line up with TRBD1. Material for sequencing was CD4+CD25+ Tregs sorted from PBMCs. CDR3 protein: CASTERVGQGLAKNIQYF. DNA of the CDR3: TGTGCCAGCACCGAGAGGGTGGGACAGGGGCTGGCCAAAAACATTCAGTACTTC. The full variable domain, rest sourced from reference TRBV2 and TRBJ2-4, is EPEVTQTPSHQVTQMGQEVILRCVPISNHLYFYWYRQILGQKVEFLVSFYNNEISEKSEIFDDQFSVERPDGSNFTLKIRSTKLEDSAMYFCASTERVGQGLAKNIQYFGAGTRLSVL.